The rows below give T cell receptor beta chains drawn from one sample of a study of T cell changes during pregnancy in multiple sclerosis. Libraries were prepared by immunoSEQ multiplex PCR; TCRdb keeps only in-frame clonotypes and omits some of them. The table shows 20,000 to 25,000 clones, with approximately 90% occurring only once. The sample in question was CD8+ T cells from peripheral blood mononuclear cells, obtained in the first trimester of pregnancy. The receptors here all came from a female donor with multiple sclerosis, enrolled in a pregnancy study. The CDR3 runs from the conserved cysteine through the conserved F or W. Fields, in order: clone size, V gene, J gene, D gene, CDR3 length, CDR3 protein, CDR3 DNA. D genes are given only for firm matches. Only some rows state a clone size, as once, few, many or a class for expanded clones.

clone size: once; V gene: TRBV10-3; J gene: TRBJ2-1; D gene: TRBD2; CDR3 length: 15; CDR3 protein: CAISSPAGGYNEQFF; CDR3 DNA: TGTGCCATCAGTAGTCCAGCGGGGGGATACAATGAGCAGTTCTTC
clone size: .; V gene: TRBV28; J gene: TRBJ2-1; D gene: .; CDR3 length: 14; CDR3 protein: CASSFHREMVEQFF; CDR3 DNA: TGTGCCAGCAGTTTTCACCGGGAGATGGTTGAGCAGTTCTTC
clone size: .; V gene: TRBV21-1; J gene: TRBJ2-7; D gene: .; CDR3 length: 12; CDR3 protein: CASSRTAQEQYF; CDR3 DNA: TGTGCCAGCAGTCGGACAGCGCAAGAGCAGTACTTC
clone size: .; V gene: TRBV5-4; J gene: TRBJ2-3; D gene: .; CDR3 length: 14; CDR3 protein: CASTLNFGTDTQYF; CDR3 DNA: TGTGCCAGCACCTTGAACTTTGGCACAGATACGCAGTATTTT
clone size: .; V gene: TRBV7-3; J gene: TRBJ2-1; D gene: .; CDR3 length: 13; CDR3 protein: CASSLTVGNEQFF; CDR3 DNA: TGTGCCAGCAGCTTAACCGTCGGGAATGAGCAGTTCTTC
clone size: .; V gene: TRBV29-1; J gene: TRBJ2-2; D gene: TRBD1; CDR3 length: 14; CDR3 protein: CSVGGQGAGGELFF; CDR3 DNA: TGCAGCGTTGGGGGGCAGGGGGCTGGCGGGGAGCTGTTTTTT
clone size: .; V gene: TRBV27; J gene: TRBJ2-7; D gene: .; CDR3 length: 15; CDR3 protein: CASSLARGPLYEQYF; CDR3 DNA: TGTGCCAGCAGTTTAGCGAGAGGGCCCCTTTACGAGCAGTACTTC
clone size: once; V gene: TRBV14; J gene: TRBJ2-7; D gene: TRBD2; CDR3 length: 15; CDR3 protein: CASSQRTSGSYEQYF; CDR3 DNA: TGTGCCAGCAGCCAGAGGACTAGCGGGAGCTACGAGCAGTACTTC
clone size: .; V gene: TRBV14; J gene: TRBJ1-4; D gene: TRBD1; CDR3 length: 14; CDR3 protein: CASRRQGGDEKLFF; CDR3 DNA: TGTGCCAGCCGACGACAGGGAGGAGATGAAAAACTGTTTTTT
clone size: .; V gene: TRBV11-2; J gene: TRBJ1-1; D gene: .; CDR3 length: 18; CDR3 protein: CASSLDLQQGMGNTEAFF; CDR3 DNA: TGTGCCAGCAGCTTAGACCTTCAGCAGGGCATGGGGAACACTGAAGCTTTCTTT
clone size: .; V gene: TRBV15; J gene: TRBJ2-1; D gene: TRBD2; CDR3 length: 16; CDR3 protein: CATSRDREGTYNEQFF; CDR3 DNA: TGTGCCACCAGCAGAGATAGGGAGGGTACCTACAATGAGCAGTTCTTC
clone size: .; V gene: TRBV5-1; J gene: TRBJ2-7; D gene: TRBD1; CDR3 length: 15; CDR3 protein: CASSGRGTGGDEQYF; CDR3 DNA: TGCGCCAGCAGCGGAAGAGGGACAGGGGGCGACGAGCAGTACTTC
clone size: .; V gene: TRBV6-1; J gene: TRBJ1-6; D gene: TRBD1; CDR3 length: 14; CDR3 protein: CASSRDRATGPLHF; CDR3 DNA: TGTGCCAGCAGCCGCGACAGGGCGACGGGCCCCCTCCACTTT
clone size: .; V gene: TRBV4-3; J gene: TRBJ2-1; D gene: .; CDR3 length: 16; CDR3 protein: CASSQSLGAAYNEQFF; CDR3 DNA: TGCGCCAGCAGCCAGTCTTTGGGGGCTGCCTACAATGAGCAGTTCTTC
clone size: .; V gene: TRBV7-9; J gene: TRBJ2-2; D gene: TRBD2; CDR3 length: 15; CDR3 protein: CASSFREAGTGELFF; CDR3 DNA: TGTGCCAGCAGTTTCCGGGAGGCTGGCACCGGGGAGCTGTTTTTT
clone size: few; V gene: TRBV28; J gene: TRBJ2-1; D gene: TRBD2; CDR3 length: 17; CDR3 protein: CASSFPMAGGSYNEQFF; CDR3 DNA: TGTGCCAGCAGTTTTCCGATGGCGGGGGGGTCCTACAATGAGCAGTTCTTC
clone size: .; V gene: TRBV7-2; J gene: TRBJ2-1; D gene: TRBD2; CDR3 length: 18; CDR3 protein: CASSFSRGLAGDYNEQFF; CDR3 DNA: TGTGCCAGCAGCTTTAGCAGGGGACTAGCGGGAGACTACAATGAGCAGTTCTTC
clone size: medium-sized; V gene: TRBV4-2; J gene: TRBJ2-3; D gene: TRBD2; CDR3 length: 15; CDR3 protein: CASSRTSGSADTQYF; CDR3 DNA: TGTGCCAGCAGCCGGACTAGCGGGAGCGCAGATACGCAGTATTTT
clone size: .; V gene: TRBV27; J gene: TRBJ2-1; D gene: .; CDR3 length: 17; CDR3 protein: CASSLLPGDEFYNEQFF; CDR3 DNA: TGTGCCAGCAGTTTACTCCCGGGAGACGAGTTCTACAATGAGCAGTTCTTC
clone size: .; V gene: TRBV4-1; J gene: TRBJ1-5; D gene: .; CDR3 length: 15; CDR3 protein: CASSHVQGANQPQHF; CDR3 DNA: TGCGCCAGCAGCCATGTACAGGGCGCGAATCAGCCCCAGCATTTT
clone size: few; V gene: TRBV7-9; J gene: TRBJ1-1; D gene: .; CDR3 length: 16; CDR3 protein: CASSMTSNKMNTEAFF; CDR3 DNA: TGTGCCAGCAGCATGACATCGAACAAAATGAACACTGAAGCTTTCTTT
clone size: .; V gene: TRBV7-2; J gene: TRBJ2-3; D gene: TRBD2; CDR3 length: 19; CDR3 protein: CASSPSLAGDGGVTDTQYF; CDR3 DNA: TGTGCCAGCAGCCCGAGTCTAGCGGGGGACGGGGGGGTAACAGATACGCAGTATTTT
clone size: .; V gene: TRBV6-1; J gene: TRBJ1-1; D gene: .; CDR3 length: 14; CDR3 protein: CATLNRDWRTEAFF; CDR3 DNA: TGTGCCACCCTCAACAGGGATTGGCGGACTGAAGCTTTCTTT
clone size: .; V gene: TRBV9; J gene: TRBJ2-7; D gene: TRBD2; CDR3 length: 16; CDR3 protein: CASSEGLAGASYEQYF; CDR3 DNA: TGTGCCAGCAGCGAGGGGCTAGCGGGAGCCTCCTACGAGCAGTACTTC
clone size: .; V gene: TRBV5-1; J gene: TRBJ2-2; D gene: .; CDR3 length: 17; CDR3 protein: CASSLGPQGSYTGELFF; CDR3 DNA: TGCGCCAGCAGCTTAGGCCCACAGGGCTCCTACACCGGGGAGCTGTTTTTT
clone size: .; V gene: TRBV19; J gene: TRBJ2-7; D gene: .; CDR3 length: 12; CDR3 protein: CASSISEYEQYF; CDR3 DNA: TGTGCCAGTAGTATCAGTGAATACGAGCAGTACTTC
clone size: .; V gene: TRBV6-5; J gene: TRBJ2-3; D gene: .; CDR3 length: 13; CDR3 protein: CASSYLRADTQYF; CDR3 DNA: TGTGCCAGCAGTTATCTGAGGGCCGATACGCAGTATTTT
clone size: .; V gene: TRBV6-4; J gene: TRBJ2-1; D gene: .; CDR3 length: 16; CDR3 protein: CASSDVTGEVGIEQFF; CDR3 DNA: TGTGCCAGCAGTGACGTGACAGGCGAAGTCGGGATCGAGCAGTTCTTC
clone size: .; V gene: TRBV11-2; J gene: TRBJ2-3; D gene: TRBD2; CDR3 length: 17; CDR3 protein: CASSLGASGKLTDTQYF; CDR3 DNA: TGTGCCAGCAGCTTAGGGGCTAGCGGGAAACTCACAGATACGCAGTATTTT
clone size: .; V gene: TRBV28; J gene: TRBJ2-7; D gene: TRBD2; CDR3 length: 17; CDR3 protein: CASSLILAGRAGDEQYF; CDR3 DNA: TGTGCCAGCAGTTTAATTTTAGCCGGGAGGGCGGGCGACGAGCAGTACTTC
clone size: .; V gene: TRBV7-9; J gene: TRBJ2-7; D gene: .; CDR3 length: 16; CDR3 protein: CASSSKAGGISYEQYF; CDR3 DNA: TGTGCCAGCAGCTCGAAAGCGGGCGGTATAAGCTACGAGCAGTACTTC
clone size: .; V gene: TRBV6-5; J gene: TRBJ2-3; D gene: TRBD2; CDR3 length: 16; CDR3 protein: CASSYLAGGTTDTQYF; CDR3 DNA: TGTGCCAGCAGTTACCTGGCGGGAGGAACCACAGATACGCAGTATTTT
clone size: .; V gene: TRBV7-2; J gene: TRBJ1-1; D gene: .; CDR3 length: 14; CDR3 protein: CASRELGSHTEAFF; CDR3 DNA: TGTGCCAGCAGGGAGCTCGGGAGTCACACTGAAGCTTTCTTT
clone size: once; V gene: TRBV4-3; J gene: TRBJ1-2; D gene: .; CDR3 length: 15; CDR3 protein: CASSQDPGLNYGYTF; CDR3 DNA: TGCGCCAGCAGCCAAGATCCAGGGCTCAACTATGGCTACACCTTC
clone size: .; V gene: TRBV29-1; J gene: TRBJ1-3; D gene: .; CDR3 length: 14; CDR3 protein: CSVEEGARGNTIYF; CDR3 DNA: TGCAGCGTTGAAGAGGGGGCGAGGGGAAACACCATATATTTT
clone size: .; V gene: TRBV5-6; J gene: TRBJ2-2; D gene: .; CDR3 length: 13; CDR3 protein: CASSEVPTGELFF; CDR3 DNA: TGTGCCAGCAGCGAGGTCCCCACCGGGGAGCTGTTTTTT
clone size: .; V gene: TRBV2; J gene: TRBJ1-1; D gene: .; CDR3 length: 12; CDR3 protein: CASSGYGPEAFF; CDR3 DNA: TGTGCCAGCAGCGGCTATGGGCCTGAAGCTTTCTTT
clone size: .; V gene: TRBV4-3; J gene: TRBJ2-1; D gene: TRBD2; CDR3 length: 17; CDR3 protein: CASSVGLADSRYNEQFF; CDR3 DNA: TGCGCCAGCAGCGTGGGACTAGCGGATTCTAGGTACAATGAGCAGTTCTTC